The entry below gives a single T cell receptor beta chain sequence along with its context. The method was immunoSEQ multiplex PCR; TCRdb's version includes in-frame clones alone and lacks a portion of them. The sample yields 150,000 or so clones, 86% seen once. Germline V gives CDR1 SGHRS, CDR2 YFSETQ. With V trimmed by 1 base and J by 4 bases, 3 bases remained unmatched. The CDR3 runs 15 residues. This sample is drawn from a study of blood T cell repertoires in COVID-19. About the study: The samples span acute and convalescent COVID-19 from the United States, Italy and Spain.

The chain couples TRBV5-1 to TRBJ1-4; 8 bases fit TRBD1. Sequences were obtained from peripheral blood. This TCR was sampled from a woman aged 70-85 years with acute or convalescent COVID-19. The CDR3, as DNA: TGCGCCAGCAGCTTGACTGACAGGGGTAATGAAAAACTGTTTTTT. Translating gives CASSLTDRGNEKLFF.